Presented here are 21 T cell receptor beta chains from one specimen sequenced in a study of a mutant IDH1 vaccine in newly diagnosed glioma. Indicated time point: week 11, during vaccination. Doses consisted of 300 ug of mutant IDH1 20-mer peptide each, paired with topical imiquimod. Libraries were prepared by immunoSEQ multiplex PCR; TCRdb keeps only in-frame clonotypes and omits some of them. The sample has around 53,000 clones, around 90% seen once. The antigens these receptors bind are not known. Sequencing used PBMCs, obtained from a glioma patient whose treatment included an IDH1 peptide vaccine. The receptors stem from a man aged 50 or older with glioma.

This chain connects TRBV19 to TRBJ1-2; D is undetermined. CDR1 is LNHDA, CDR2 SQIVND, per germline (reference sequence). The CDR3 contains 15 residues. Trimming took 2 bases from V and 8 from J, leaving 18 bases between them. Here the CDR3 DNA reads TGTGCCAGTAGTATATACCGGGGAGACGATAGCGGCTACACCTTC. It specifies CASSIYRGDDSGYTF.

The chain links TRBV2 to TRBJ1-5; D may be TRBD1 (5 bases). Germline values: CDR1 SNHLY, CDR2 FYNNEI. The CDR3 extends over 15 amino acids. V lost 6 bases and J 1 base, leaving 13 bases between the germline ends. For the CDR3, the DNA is TGTGCCAGCAGGAACGGGGGTACAAGCAATCAGCCCCAGCATTTT. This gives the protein CASRNGGTSNQPQHF.

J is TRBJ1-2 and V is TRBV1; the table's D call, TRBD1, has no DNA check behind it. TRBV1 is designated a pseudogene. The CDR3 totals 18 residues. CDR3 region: CTSSQDRWRQGDYYGYTF. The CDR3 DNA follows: TGCACCAGCAGCCAAGATAGGTGGCGGCAGGGTGACTACTATGGCTACACCTTC.

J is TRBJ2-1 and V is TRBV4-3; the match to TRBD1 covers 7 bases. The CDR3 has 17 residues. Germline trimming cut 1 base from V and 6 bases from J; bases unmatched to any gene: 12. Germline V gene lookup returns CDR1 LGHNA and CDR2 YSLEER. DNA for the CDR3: TGCGCCAGCAGCCAAGGAGGGGGCAGGGGTCAATTCAATGAGCAGTTCTTC. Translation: CASSQGGGRGQFNEQFF.

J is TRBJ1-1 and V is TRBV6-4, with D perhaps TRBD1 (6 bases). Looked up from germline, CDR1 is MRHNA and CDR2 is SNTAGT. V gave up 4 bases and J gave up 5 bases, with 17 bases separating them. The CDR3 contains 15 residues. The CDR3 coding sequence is TGTGCCAGCAGTGCCGGGGGGGGCTCGAGAACTGAAGCTTTCTTT. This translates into CASSAGGGSRTEAFF.

The CDR3 coding sequence is TGTGCCACCAGCACTAGAGGGGGACAGCCCCAGCATTTT. Translated, it gives CATSTRGGQPQHF. The chain combines TRBV15 with TRBJ1-5; D might be TRBD1 (6 bases). There are 13 residues in the CDR3. CDR1 and CDR2 from the germline V gene are LNHNV and YYDKDF (reference sequence). V lost 4 bases to trimming and J lost 7 bases, with 11 bases between them.

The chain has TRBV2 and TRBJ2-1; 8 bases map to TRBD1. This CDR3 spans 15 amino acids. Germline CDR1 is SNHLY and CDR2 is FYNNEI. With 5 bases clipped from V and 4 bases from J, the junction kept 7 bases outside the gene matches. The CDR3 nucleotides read TGTGCCAGCAGTCACCGACAGGGGATATACAATGAGCAGTTCTTC. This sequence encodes CASSHRQGIYNEQFF.

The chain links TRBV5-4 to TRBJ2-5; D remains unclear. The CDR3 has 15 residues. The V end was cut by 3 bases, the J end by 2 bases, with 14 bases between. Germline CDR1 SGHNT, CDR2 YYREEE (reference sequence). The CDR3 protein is CASSSGPNVQETQYF. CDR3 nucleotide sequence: TGTGCCAGCAGCTCAGGACCGAACGTACAAGAGACCCAGTACTTC.

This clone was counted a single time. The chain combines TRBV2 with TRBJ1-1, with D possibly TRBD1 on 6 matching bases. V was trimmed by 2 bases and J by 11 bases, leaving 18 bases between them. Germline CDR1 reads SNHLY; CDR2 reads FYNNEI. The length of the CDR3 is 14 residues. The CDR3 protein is CASSEYGGLRGAFF. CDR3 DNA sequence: TGTGCCAGCAGTGAATACGGGGGGCTTAGGGGCGCTTTCTTT. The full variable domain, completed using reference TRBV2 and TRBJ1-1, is EPEVTQTPSHQVTQMGQEVILRCVPISNHLYFYWYRQILGQKVEFLVSFYNNEISEKSEIFDDQFSVERPDGSNFTLKIRSTKLEDSAMYFCASSEYGGLRGAFFGQGTRLTVV.

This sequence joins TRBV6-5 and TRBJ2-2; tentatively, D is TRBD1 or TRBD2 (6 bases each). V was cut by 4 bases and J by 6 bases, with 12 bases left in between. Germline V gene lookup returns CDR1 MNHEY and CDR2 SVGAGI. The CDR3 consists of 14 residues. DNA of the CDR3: TGTGCCAGCAGTTCTCGGGGGCTGGCCGGGGAGCTGTTTTTT. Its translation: CASSSRGLAGELFF.

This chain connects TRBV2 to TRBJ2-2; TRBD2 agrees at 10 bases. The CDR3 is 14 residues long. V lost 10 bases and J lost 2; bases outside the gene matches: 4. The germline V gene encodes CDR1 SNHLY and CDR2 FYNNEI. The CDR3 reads CATQRGGNTGELFF. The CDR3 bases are TGTGCCACCCAGCGGGGGGGCAACACCGGGGAGCTGTTTTTT.

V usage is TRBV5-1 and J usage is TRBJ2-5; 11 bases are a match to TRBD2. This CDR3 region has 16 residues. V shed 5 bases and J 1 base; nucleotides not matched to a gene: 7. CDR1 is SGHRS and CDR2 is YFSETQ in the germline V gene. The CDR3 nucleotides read TGCGCCAGCAGTCTGACGGGACTAGCGGTCCAAGAGACCCAGTACTTC. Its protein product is CASSLTGLAVQETQYF. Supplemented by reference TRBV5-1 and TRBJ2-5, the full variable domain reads KAGVTQTPRYLIKTRGQQVTLSCSPISGHRSVSWYQQTPGQGLQFLFEYFSETQRNKGNFPGRFSGRQFSNSRSEMNVSTLELGDSALYLCASSLTGLAVQETQYFGPGTRLLVL.

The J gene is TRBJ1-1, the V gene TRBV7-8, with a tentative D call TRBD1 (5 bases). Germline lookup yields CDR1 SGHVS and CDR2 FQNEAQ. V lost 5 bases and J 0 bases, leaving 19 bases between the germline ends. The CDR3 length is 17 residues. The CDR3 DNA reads TGTGCCAGCAGCCCCGGGGCAGCCTTGGTCCTGAACACTGAAGCTTTCTTT. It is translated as CASSPGAALVLNTEAFF.

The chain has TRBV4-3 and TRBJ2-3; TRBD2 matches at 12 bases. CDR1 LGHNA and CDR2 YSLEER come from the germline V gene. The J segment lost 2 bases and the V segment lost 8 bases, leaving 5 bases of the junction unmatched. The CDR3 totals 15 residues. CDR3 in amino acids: CASSRLAGVTDTQYF. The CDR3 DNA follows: TGCGCCAGCTCACGACTAGCGGGGGTCACAGATACGCAGTATTTT.

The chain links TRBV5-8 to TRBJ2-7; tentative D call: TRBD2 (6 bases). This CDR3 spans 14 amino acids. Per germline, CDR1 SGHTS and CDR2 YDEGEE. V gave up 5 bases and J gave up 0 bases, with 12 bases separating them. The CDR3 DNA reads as TGTGCCAGCAGTGGCGGGGATAGCTCCTACGAGCAGTACTTC. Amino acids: CASSGGDSSYEQYF.

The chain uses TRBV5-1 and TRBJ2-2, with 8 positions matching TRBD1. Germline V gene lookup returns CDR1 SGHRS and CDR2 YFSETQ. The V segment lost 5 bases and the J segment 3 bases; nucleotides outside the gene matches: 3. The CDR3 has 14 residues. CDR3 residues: CASRQGAYTGELFF. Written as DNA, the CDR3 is TGCGCCAGCAGGCAGGGGGCGTACACCGGGGAGCTGTTTTTT.

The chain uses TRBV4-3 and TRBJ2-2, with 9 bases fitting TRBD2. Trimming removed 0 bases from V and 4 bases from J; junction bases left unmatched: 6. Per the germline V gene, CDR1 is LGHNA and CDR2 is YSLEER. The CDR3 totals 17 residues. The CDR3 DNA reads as TGCGCCAGCAGCCAAGATCGACTAGCGGTCGCCACCGGGGAGCTGTTTTTT. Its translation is CASSQDRLAVATGELFF.

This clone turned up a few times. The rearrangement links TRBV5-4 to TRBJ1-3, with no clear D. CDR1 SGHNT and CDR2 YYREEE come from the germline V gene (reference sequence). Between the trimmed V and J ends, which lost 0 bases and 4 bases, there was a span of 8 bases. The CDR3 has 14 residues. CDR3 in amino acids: CASSLGTAGNTIYF. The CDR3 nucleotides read TGTGCCAGCAGCTTGGGGACGGCAGGAAACACCATATATTTT.

CDR3 in DNA: TGTGCCAGCAGCCCGACACAGAGGGGAGGATCTGGCTACACCTTC. It codes for CASSPTQRGGSGYTF. V gene TRBV7-9 combines with J gene TRBJ1-2, with TRBD1 as a possible D gene (5 bases). Germline-derived CDR1 and CDR2 are SEHNR and FQNEAQ (reference sequence). Trimming took 5 bases from V and 7 from J, leaving 20 bases between them. CDR3 length: 15 amino acids. The full variable domain, with the rest looked up from reference TRBV7-9 and TRBJ1-2, is DTGVSQNPRHKITKRGQNVTFRCDPISEHNRLYWYRQTLGQGPEFLTYFQNEAQLEKSRLLSDRFSAERPKGSFSTLEIQRTEQGDSAMYLCASSPTQRGGSGYTFGSGTRLTVV.

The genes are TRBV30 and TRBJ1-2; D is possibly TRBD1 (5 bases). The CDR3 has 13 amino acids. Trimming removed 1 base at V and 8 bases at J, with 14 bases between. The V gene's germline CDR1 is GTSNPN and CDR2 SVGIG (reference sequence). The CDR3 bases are TGTGCCTGGAGTGCGGAACGGGGGGTCGGCTACACCTTC. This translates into CAWSAERGVGYTF.

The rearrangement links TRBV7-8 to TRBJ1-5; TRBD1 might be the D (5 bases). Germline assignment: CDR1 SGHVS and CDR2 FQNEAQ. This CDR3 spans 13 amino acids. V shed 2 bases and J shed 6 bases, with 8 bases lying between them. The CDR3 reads CASSLWGSQPQHF. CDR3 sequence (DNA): TGTGCCAGCAGCTTATGGGGGTCTCAGCCCCAGCATTTT.